Here is one T cell receptor beta chain with its context. Its antigen remains unidentified. This sample was taken from a study of shared clonotypes between healthy human individuals. Study-wide background: Researchers drew samples from two women and three men aged 18 to 49.

Study-level results: In general, naive subsets displayed greater estimated richness than memory subsets did. Sorted-subset sequencing was shown by rarefaction to be incomplete despite large depth.

After removal of 8 bases from V and 3 bases from J, the junction contained 30 bases not matched to a gene. The germline V gene has CDR1 SNHLY and CDR2 FYNNEI. The CDR3 is made up of 21 amino acids. Sequencing was performed with immunoSEQ multiplex PCR; in TCRdb, only in-frame clones are kept and a portion is missing. The sample holds 2 million to 2.5 million clones, roughly 93% seen once. The chain carries TRBV2 and TRBJ1-1; TRBD1 agrees at 7 bases. The receptor was derived from a man younger than 35 in good health. Some clones in this sample may be carry-over from other donors' samples. The sample comprised naive CD4+ T cells from PBMCs. Subset: CD45RA+ positively selected. This chain's CDR3 is CASREPSAETLWGQRYTEAFF. In nucleotides, the CDR3 is TGTGCCAGCCGCGAGCCATCTGCGGAGACGTTGTGGGGACAGAGGTACACTGAAGCTTTCTTT.